This T cell receptor (beta chain) was sequenced for a study of cytotoxic CD8 clonotypes in ibrutinib-treated CLL. Study-wide context: For this cohort, patients were ten to twelve relapsed/refractory and under 16 treatment-naive, while 17 were IGHV unmutated.

The CDR3 sequence is 15 residues long. V was cut by 0 bases and J by 0 bases, with 9 bases left in between. Germline V gives CDR1 LGHNA, CDR2 YNFKEQ. Repertoires were generated with immunoSEQ multiplex PCR, while TCRdb's copy carries only in-frame clones and drops some. The repertoire has 90,000 to 95,000 clones, roughly 80% of them found once; the top ten carry about 26%. This receptor was taken from a human donor with chronic lymphocytic leukemia. The rearrangement links TRBV4-2 to TRBJ2-7; D call uncertain. Source: PBMCs, taken after 24 months of ibrutinib treatment. CDR3 in DNA: TGTGCCAGCAGCCAAGACCGACTCCCCTCCTACGAGCAGTACTTC. It is translated as CASSQDRLPSYEQYF.